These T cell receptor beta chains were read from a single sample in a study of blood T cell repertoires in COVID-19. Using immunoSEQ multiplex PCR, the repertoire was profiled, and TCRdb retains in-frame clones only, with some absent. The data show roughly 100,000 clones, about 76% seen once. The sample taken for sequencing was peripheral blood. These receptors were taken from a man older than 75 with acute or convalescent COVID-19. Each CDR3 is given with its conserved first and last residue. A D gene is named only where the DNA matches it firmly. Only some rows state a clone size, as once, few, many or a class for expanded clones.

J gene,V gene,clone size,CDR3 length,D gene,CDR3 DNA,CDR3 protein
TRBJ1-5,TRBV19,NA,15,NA,TGTGCCAGTAGTATACAACCACTATCACATCAGCCCCAGCATTTT,CASSIQPLSHQPQHF
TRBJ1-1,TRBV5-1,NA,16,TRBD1,TGCGCCAGCAGCTGGACGACAGGGGTGGTGAACACTGAAGCTTTCTTT,CASSWTTGVVNTEAFF
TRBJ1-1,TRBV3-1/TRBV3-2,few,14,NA,TGTGCCAGCAGCCAGTTTCTCAGTAAGACTGAAGCTTTCTTT,CASSQFLSKTEAFF
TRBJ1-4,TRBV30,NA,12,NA,TGTGCCTGGAGTGCAGCCAGGGAAAAACTGTTTTTT,CAWSAAREKLFF
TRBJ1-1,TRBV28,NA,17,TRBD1,TGTGCCAGCAGTCCTCGGGGCAGGGGGCCTAGGAACACTGAAGCTTTCTTT,CASSPRGRGPRNTEAFF
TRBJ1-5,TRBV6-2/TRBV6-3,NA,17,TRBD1,TGTGCCAGCAGCCCTATCCGGACAGGGTATAGCAATCAGCCCCAGCATTTT,CASSPIRTGYSNQPQHF
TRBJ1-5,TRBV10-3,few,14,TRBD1,TGTGCCATCAGGGGGGACAGTAACAATCAGCCCCAGCATTTT,CAIRGDSNNQPQHF
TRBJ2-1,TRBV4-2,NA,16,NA,TGTGCCAGCAGCCCAGAGACACACCGCTCCTACAATGAGCAGTTCTTC,CASSPETHRSYNEQFF
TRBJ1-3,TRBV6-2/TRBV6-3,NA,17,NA,TGTGCCAGCAGTTACTCGAGCGGGAGTCGCACGGGAAACACCATATATTTT,CASSYSSGSRTGNTIYF
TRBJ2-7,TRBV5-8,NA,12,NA,TGTGCCAGCAGCTTGCAGGGCTACGAGCAGTACTTC,CASSLQGYEQYF